The 2 T cell receptor beta chains reported below all come from one sample, sequenced in a study of blood T cell repertoires in COVID-19. The table came from immunoSEQ multiplex PCR; TCRdb's copy has only in-frame clones and leaves some out. The sample has over 90,000 clones, approximately 84% seen once. Sequenced material: peripheral blood. These receptors all stem from a human donor in a cohort sampled during active COVID-19.

The V call is TRBV11-2, the J call TRBJ1-6; no definite D call. The ends were cut back, 5 bases at V and 5 bases at J, with 4 bases in the middle. CDR1 SGHAT and CDR2 FQNNGV come from the germline V gene. This CDR3 has 12 residues. In DNA form, the CDR3 reads TGTGCCAGCAGCCCCGATAATTCACCCCTCCACTTT. It yields the protein CASSPDNSPLHF.

This sequence joins TRBV28 and TRBJ1-1; the match to TRBD1 covers 7 bases. Germline V gene data show CDR1 as MDHEN and CDR2 as SYDVKM. The CDR3 length is 14 residues. The V gene end was trimmed by 7 bases and the J gene end by 6 bases; junction bases not matched to a gene: 11. The CDR3 here is CASTLGQSYAEAFF. The CDR3 DNA reads TGTGCCAGCACCCTGGGACAGTCTTACGCTGAAGCTTTCTTT.